A single sample is the source of the 9 T cell receptor beta chains below, sequenced in a study of post-analysis software for immune sequencing data. Study results and caveats: Comparison of patients with controls showed roughly five TRBV segments more frequent in patients, TRBV5-6, TRBV5-1 and TRBV20-1 among them.

Antigens of these TCRs are unknown. Presence of unique molecular identifiers characterized the TCR beta cDNA libraries. TCRdb processed the PCR reads anew with MiXCR; each CDR3 protein has one entry. The table shows 700,000 to 900,000 distinct CDR3 sequences, with around 45% occurring only once. The sample consisted of blood. The origin of the receptors is a girl between 10 and 17 years old with multiple sclerosis.

J is TRBJ1-6 and V is TRBV7-9, with D possibly matching TRBD1 (6 bases). CDR3 length: 12 amino acids. V was pared by 6 bases and J by 11 bases, with 11 bases between. The germline V gene encodes CDR1 SEHNR and CDR2 FQNEAQ (reference sequence). The CDR3 DNA reads as TGTGCCAGCAGTATAGGGGGGACACCCCTCCACTTT. Protein product: CASSIGGTPLHF.

The chain recombines TRBV3-1 with TRBJ2-5; no reliable D call. The CDR3 consists of 15 residues. V was clipped by 6 bases and J by 5 bases, with 19 bases between them. CDR1 is LGHDT and CDR2 is YNNKEL in the germline V gene (reference sequence). This CDR3 reads CASSPDGYGPETQYF. The CDR3 bases are TGTGCCAGCAGTCCGGACGGATATGGCCCTGAGACCCAGTACTTC.

This clonotype has just a few counts. This rearrangement joins TRBV7-4 to TRBJ2-7, with 7 positions matching TRBD1. Germline values: CDR1 SGHVT, CDR2 SQSDAQ. Trimming cost V 5 bases and J 1 base; bases outside gene matches: 11. The CDR3 has 16 amino acids. For the CDR3, the DNA is TGTGCCAGCAGCGTAGAAGGGCCAGGGGGTTCCTACGAGCAGTACTTC. Translating it yields CASSVEGPGGSYEQYF.

The rearrangement uses TRBV27 and TRBJ1-2; D perhaps matches TRBD1 (6 bases). Looked up from germline, CDR1 is MNHEY and CDR2 is SMNVEV (reference sequence). There are 15 residues in the CDR3. Trimming took off 5 bases at V and 5 bases at J, with 18 bases between the two ends. The CDR3 region has the DNA TGTGCCAGCAGTACCTCTCGCAGGGGCAGTTATGGCTACACCTTC. Amino acid sequence: CASSTSRRGSYGYTF.

The chain uses TRBV9 and TRBJ2-1; the match to TRBD1 covers 9 bases. Germline V gene data show CDR1 as SGDLS and CDR2 as YYNGEE. The CDR3 totals 14 residues. Trimming at V came to 1 base and at J to 9 bases, leaving 5 bases not matched to a gene. CDR3 sequence (DNA): TGTGCCAGCAGCGTAAGTGGGGGACAGGGTGAGCAGTTCTTC. Protein product: CASSVSGGQGEQFF. Using reference TRBV9 and TRBJ2-1 for the parts outside the CDR3, the full variable domain is DSGVTQTPKHLITATGQRVTLRCSPRSGDLSVYWYQQSLDQGLQFLIQYYNGEERAKGNILERFSAQQFPDLHSELNLSSLELGDSALYFCASSVSGGQGEQFFGPGTRLTVL.

The V call is TRBV20-1, the J call TRBJ1-3; unclear D gene. The CDR3 length is 14 residues. With 3 bases removed from V and 2 bases from J, the gap between germline ends came to 11 bases. Looked up from germline, CDR1 is DFQATT and CDR2 is SNEGSKA (reference sequence). The CDR3 nucleotides are TGCAGTGCTAGTTGGGGTCGAACTGGAAACACCATATATTTT. This translates into CSASWGRTGNTIYF.

V and J are TRBV5-1 and TRBJ2-7; 16 positions agree with TRBD2. Germline lookup yields CDR1 SGHRS and CDR2 YFSETQ. Germline trimming cut 0 bases from V and 6 bases from J; bases unmatched to any gene: 3. This CDR3 is 16 amino acids long. The CDR3 is CASSLGGLAGGSEQYF. The CDR3 DNA reads TGCGCCAGCAGCTTGGGGGGACTAGCGGGAGGGAGCGAGCAGTACTTC.

The gene calls are TRBV2 and TRBJ1-5; no clear D gene. V gave up 3 bases and J gave up 2 bases, with 8 bases separating them. CDR3 length: 14 residues. Germline V gene lookup returns CDR1 SNHLY and CDR2 FYNNEI. This CDR3 is CASSDGLGNQPQHF. CDR3 bases: TGTGCCAGCAGTGATGGACTGGGCAATCAGCCCCAGCATTTT.

The rearrangement uses TRBV12-3 or TRBV12-4 and TRBJ2-1, with D perhaps matching TRBD2 (5 bases). The CDR3 totals 12 residues. V lost 3 bases and J 12 bases, leaving 12 bases between the germline ends. The CDR3 nucleotides are TGTGCCAGCAGTTTGGAGGCGTCCTTGCAGTTCTTC. Translated, it gives CASSLEASLQFF.